This T cell receptor beta chain was captured by sequencing in a study of vaccination effects on CD4 cells after COVID-19. Worth noting for this clone: The antigen is unknown.

CDR3 length: 16 residues. Trimming took 7 bases from V and 2 from J; bases not matched to a gene: 10. Germline V gives CDR1 LNHDA, CDR2 SQIVND (reference sequence). ViraFEST assay sequencing came after antigen-specific CD4+ T cells were expanded with viral peptide pools. Isolation of CD4+ T cells took place after approximately 10 days of culture. Sequenced by immunoSEQ multiplex PCR; TCRdb stores in-frame clones only, minus some. The sample holds more than 25,000 clones, roughly two thirds seen once. This TCR was recovered from a human donor who received a COVID-19 vaccine. The chain employs TRBV19 and TRBJ1-4, with 7 bases identical to TRBD1. The specimen comprised CD4+ T cells from PBMCs cultured with HCoV-229E spike peptides, sampled before COVID-19 vaccination. The CDR3: CASTTGEGGTNEKLFF. The CDR3 DNA follows: TGTGCCAGTACTACAGGGGAAGGTGGGACTAATGAAAAACTGTTTTTT.